The entry that follows covers one T cell receptor beta chain sequence. Its antigen is not identified. The record originates from a study of radiotherapy plus CTLA-4 blockade in lung cancer. Study findings and constraints: Response, reportedly, was best predicted by interferon-beta along with early blood T cell clone dynamics. Following radiotherapy plus ipilimumab, tumor-derived TCR clones expanded in the blood.

TCRdb's copy holds only in-frame clones and misses some; the assay was immunoSEQ multiplex PCR. Of roughly 78,000 clones listed, around 80% are singletons. Participants had chemo-refractory metastatic non-small-cell lung cancer and were treated with focal radiation plus ipilimumab CTLA-4 blockade. The length of the CDR3 is 13 residues. Germline CDR1 is MNHNS and CDR2 is SASEGT. Unmatched junction bases numbered 9, after V lost 9 bases and J lost 5 bases. This receptor was identified in a human donor with non-small cell lung cancer who had a complete response to radiotherapy plus ipilimumab. The chain employs TRBV6-1 and TRBJ1-1, with 7 nucleotides matching TRBD1. The sequenced sample was peripheral blood, obtained from a patient treated with radiotherapy plus ipilimumab. The CDR3 reads CASLDRLFTEAFF. CDR3 coding DNA: TGTGCCAGTTTGGACAGGTTATTTACTGAAGCTTTCTTT.